This T cell receptor beta chain came from a study of shared clonotypes between healthy human individuals. A split of CD4+ cells into CD45RA+ naive and CD45RA-negative memory subsets was performed. Study-wide points: Among several donors, 4.5% to 5.5% of naive CD4 clonotypes were found in common. Rarefaction analysis demonstrated incomplete sorted-subset sequencing notwithstanding large depth.

This clone was detected once. What it binds is unknown. Trimming pared 0 bases from V and 4 bases from J, leaving 4 bases between. The CDR3 extends over 13 amino acids. From germline, CDR1 is LGHNT and CDR2 FRNRAP. Libraries were prepared by immunoSEQ multiplex PCR; TCRdb keeps only in-frame clonotypes and omits some of them. The sample yields about a million clones, about 70% seen once. Source material: memory CD4+ T cells sorted from blood. The subset here: CD45RA-negative fraction. The sequence was obtained from a young man in good health. The chain carries TRBV12-5 and TRBJ2-1; D gene uncertain. This CDR3 is CASGLVSYNEQFF. In DNA form, the CDR3 reads TGTGCTAGTGGTTTGGTCTCTTACAATGAGCAGTTCTTC.